One sample yielded the 17 T cell receptor beta chains listed below, sequenced in a study of HIV-infected patients and healthy controls. Roughly three months, about 14 weeks, into antiretroviral therapy, follow-up blood was collected. No cell fractionation was done, so the repertoire covers all unsorted peripheral blood T cells. 450 to 600 ng RNA was reverse transcribed with alpha and beta constant-region primers. Separate chain-specific third strand synthesis with multiplexing indices produced the alpha and beta libraries. TCRdb re-called the 5' RACE reads through MiXCR, storing one row per CDR3 protein. The sample consists of about 14,000 distinct CDR3 sequences, roughly an eighth of them appearing once. Here the sequenced sample was blood, taken during antiretroviral therapy. These receptors were obtained from an adult with HIV infection. The donor label of this sample is uncertain.

This clonotype was counted ten times or more. The CDR3 nucleotides are TGTGCCAGCAGCCAACCCCTAAGCGGCAATGAGCAGTTCTTC. It is translated as CASSQPLSGNEQFF. The chain combines TRBV7-9 with TRBJ2-1, with TRBD2 as a possible D gene (5 bases). Germline CDR1 is SEHNR and CDR2 is FQNEAQ (reference sequence). The CDR3 is 14 residues long. V was shortened by 5 bases and J by 6 bases, with 14 bases between the two germline ends. The entire variable domain, with the rest obtained from reference TRBV7-9 and TRBJ2-1, is as follows: DTGVSQNPRHKITKRGQNVTFRCDPISEHNRLYWYRQTLGQGPEFLTYFQNEAQLEKSRLLSDRFSAERPKGSFSTLEIQRTEQGDSAMYLCASSQPLSGNEQFFGPGTRLTVL.

CDR3 nucleotide sequence: TGCAGCGTTGAAGGTGGTGGGGGGTTCTACAATGAGCAGTTCTTC. It encodes CSVEGGGGFYNEQFF. The rearrangement uses TRBV29-1 and TRBJ2-1, with D perhaps matching TRBD2 (6 bases). Germline-derived CDR1 and CDR2 are SQVTM and ANQGSEA. V was trimmed by 1 base and J by 3 bases, leaving 13 bases between them. The CDR3 sequence is 15 residues long.

The V gene is TRBV15, the J gene TRBJ2-7, with a possible D match to TRBD1 (5 bases). This CDR3 comprises 14 residues. The germline V and J ends were trimmed by 0 bases and 3 bases, with 9 bases remaining between them. Germline lookup yields CDR1 LNHNV and CDR2 YYDKDF (reference sequence). CDR3 loop: CATSREGRVYEQYF. The CDR3 coding sequence is TGTGCCACCAGCAGAGAAGGCAGGGTCTACGAGCAGTACTTC.

This clonotype was counted ten times or more. This rearrangement joins TRBV6-5 to TRBJ2-1; a possible D gene is TRBD2 (6 bases). Germline V gene sequence: CDR1 MNHEY, CDR2 SVGAGI. There are 13 residues in the CDR3. V was cut by 6 bases and J by 7 bases, with 13 bases left in between. The CDR3 DNA sequence: TGTGCCAGCAGCCGTAGCGGTAGTAATGAGCAGTTCTTC. Its protein product is CASSRSGSNEQFF.

This clonotype was seen at least ten times. The V and J genes are TRBV13 and TRBJ2-7; 8 bases map to TRBD1. J gave up 0 bases and V 3 bases, and 4 bases lay outside the gene matches. Germline CDR1 and CDR2: PRHDT and FYEKMQ (reference sequence). The CDR3 totals 15 residues. DNA for the CDR3: TGTGCCAGCAGCTTGGGACAGGTGAGCTCCTACGAGCAGTACTTC. Protein product: CASSLGQVSSYEQYF.

The chain couples TRBV7-2 to TRBJ2-1; the match to TRBD2 covers 9 bases. V lost 0 bases and J lost 4; bases outside the gene matches: 4. Per germline, CDR1 SGHTA and CDR2 FQGNSA. This CDR3 is 16 amino acids long. CDR3 nucleotide sequence: TGTGCCAGCAGCTTAGCGGTAAGCGGGAGGTACAATGAGCAGTTCTTC. Translation gives CASSLAVSGRYNEQFF.

This clonotype was seen a handful of times. This chain links TRBV6-2 or TRBV6-3 with TRBJ2-3; D remains unclear. V was clipped by 7 bases and J by 2 bases, with 16 bases between them. The CDR3 has 15 residues. Germline values: CDR1 MNHEY, CDR2 SVGEGT. The CDR3 coding sequence is TGTGCCAGCACCCCGACGGCTACATCCACAGATACGCAGTATTTT. Its translation is CASTPTATSTDTQYF.

This chain uses TRBV7-2 with TRBJ1-4; 7 bases agree with TRBD1. The CDR3 totals 20 residues. Per germline, CDR1 SGHTA and CDR2 FQGNSA. The V and J ends lost 3 bases and 0 bases, in that order; junction bases with no gene match: 16. In DNA form, the CDR3 reads TGTGCCAGCAGCTTCAGAAAATGGGGGACAGACGTTACAACTAATGAAAAACTGTTTTTT. Translated, it gives CASSFRKWGTDVTTNEKLFF.

V and J are TRBV3-1 and TRBJ2-1; TRBD2 agrees at 9 bases. Germline V CDR1 and CDR2: LGHDT, YNNKEL (reference sequence). Germline trimming cut 4 bases from V and 3 bases from J; bases unmatched to any gene: 7. The CDR3 is 16 residues long. The CDR3 sequence: CASSRPLAGSYNEQFF. CDR3 nucleotide sequence: TGTGCCAGCAGCCGTCCCCTAGCGGGAAGCTACAATGAGCAGTTCTTC.

The rearrangement joins TRBV7-9 to TRBJ2-1; D unresolved. Between the trimmed V and J ends, which lost 2 bases and 7 bases, there was a span of 12 bases. CDR3 length: 14 residues. Germline assignment: CDR1 SEHNR and CDR2 FQNEAQ (reference sequence). CDR3 protein: CASSLLNVFNEQFF. The CDR3 coding sequence is TGTGCCAGCAGCTTATTGAATGTTTTTAATGAGCAGTTCTTC.

This clonotype was counted ten times or more. The chain uses TRBV12-3 or TRBV12-4 and TRBJ2-3; D call uncertain. The CDR3 spans 15 residues. V was pared by 1 base and J by 6 bases, with 14 bases between. CDR3 DNA sequence: TGTGCCAGCAGTTTAGGCCTTGCCTTTGTGGATACGCAGTATTTT. Its protein product is CASSLGLAFVDTQYF.

The chain recombines TRBV12-3 or TRBV12-4 with TRBJ2-1; 8 bases agree with TRBD2. Germline trimming cut 4 bases from V and 7 bases from J; bases unmatched to any gene: 12. The CDR3 runs to 16 residues. CDR3 residues: CASSSRAGGGNNEQFF. The CDR3 DNA is TGTGCCAGCAGTTCTCGAGCGGGCGGGGGGAATAATGAGCAGTTCTTC.

The chain joins TRBV20-1 to TRBJ2-3; perhaps TRBD2 as D (5 bases). This CDR3 contains 15 residues. CDR1 and CDR2 from the germline V gene are DFQATT and SNEGSKA (reference sequence). V was pared by 6 bases and J by 2 bases, with 18 bases between. Here the CDR3 reads CSAKANSAYTDTQYF. CDR3 in DNA: TGCAGTGCCAAAGCCAATAGCGCCTACACAGATACGCAGTATTTT.

This clonotype was counted at least ten times. V usage is TRBV6-5 and J usage is TRBJ2-5; TRBD2 agrees at 11 bases. Trimming removed 0 bases from V and 1 base from J; junction bases left unmatched: 4. This CDR3 has 17 residues. In germline, CDR1 is MNHEY, CDR2 SVGAGI. The CDR3 DNA reads TGTGCCAGCAGTTACTCCGCTAGCGGGAGGAGCCAAGAGACCCAGTACTTC. Its protein is CASSYSASGRSQETQYF.

A word on this clonotype: The junction differs from germline at one of its ends, possibly a read error. This chain connects TRBV6-5 to TRBJ1-6; 7 bases match TRBD1. Germline V gene lookup returns CDR1 MNHEY and CDR2 SVGAGI. The CDR3 consists of 13 residues. The CDR3 DNA sequence: TGTGACAGCAGTAGACAGGGTGGTTCACCCCTCCACTTT. As protein: CDSSRQGGSPLHF.

A few counts support this clonotype. V usage is TRBV19 and J usage is TRBJ1-5; 8 bases are shared with TRBD1. V dropped 7 bases and J dropped 7; count of bases not matched to a gene: 15. There are 16 residues in the CDR3. Germline V gives CDR1 LNHDA, CDR2 SQIVND (reference sequence). CDR3 DNA: TGTGCCAGTACCCCTCTAGGGGGGCAGGGGGCACAGCCCCAGCATTTT. Residues: CASTPLGGQGAQPQHF.

To note about this clonotype: It may be a read error: a sequence one base away is much more abundant. The rearrangement uses TRBV7-9 and TRBJ2-4; D not resolved. This CDR3 contains 20 residues. Germline V CDR1 and CDR2: SEHNR, FQNEAQ (reference sequence). V was clipped by 5 bases and J by 0 bases, with 26 bases between them. This chain's CDR3 is CASSPKSWISPSGAKNIQYF. CDR3 DNA: TGTGCCAGCAGCCCCAAATCCTGGATCTCGCCCTCTGGAGCCAAAAACATTCAGTACTTC.